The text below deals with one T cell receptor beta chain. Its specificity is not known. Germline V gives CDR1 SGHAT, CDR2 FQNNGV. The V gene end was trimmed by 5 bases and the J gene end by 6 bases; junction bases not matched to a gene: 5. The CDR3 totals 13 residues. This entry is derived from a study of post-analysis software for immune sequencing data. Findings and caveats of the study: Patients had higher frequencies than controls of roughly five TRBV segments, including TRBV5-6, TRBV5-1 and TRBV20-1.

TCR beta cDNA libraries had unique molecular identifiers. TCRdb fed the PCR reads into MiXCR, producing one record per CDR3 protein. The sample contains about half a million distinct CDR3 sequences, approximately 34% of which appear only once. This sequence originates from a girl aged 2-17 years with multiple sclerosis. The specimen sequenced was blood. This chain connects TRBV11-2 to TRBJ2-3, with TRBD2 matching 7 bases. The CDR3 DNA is TGTGCCAGCAGCGGGGGGGAAAGGGATACGCAGTATTTT. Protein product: CASSGGERDTQYF.